This record concerns one T cell receptor beta chain sequence. Its specificity is unknown. These data are taken from a study of T cell responses to AZD1222 COVID-19 vaccine. Study results and caveats: Possibly, clonal diversity was underestimated; donors were largely white British and included more females. It was only after the peak T cell response that any repertoires were sampled. The study reported that nearly half of spike-specific TCRs target unmutated variant regions.

Measured with immunoSEQ multiplex PCR; TCRdb has only the in-frame clones, and not every one. This sample has about 150,000 clones, with about 95% found just once. V gave up 3 bases and J gave up 4 bases, with 10 bases separating them. Germline V CDR1 and CDR2: DFQATT, SNEGSKA (reference sequence). CDR3 size: 13 residues. The V call is TRBV20-1, the J call TRBJ2-1; D possibly corresponds to TRBD2 (5 bases). This TCR derives from an adult in good health. The sequencing used peripheral blood, collected on day 0 of AZD1222 vaccination. CDR3: CSASLPGYNEQFF. DNA for the CDR3: TGCAGTGCTAGTCTCCCGGGGTACAATGAGCAGTTCTTC.